The 23 T cell receptor beta chains given below trace back to one sample, sequenced in a study of cytomegalovirus exposure and HLA in healthy donors. Both 60 Vbeta primers and 13 Jbeta primers went into the PCR. The method was immunoSEQ multiplex PCR; TCRdb's version includes in-frame clones alone and lacks a portion of them. The sample table includes tens of thousands of clones. The sample consisted of PBMCs. All receptors derive from a man between 18 and 35 years old in good health and CMV-seropositive.

The CDR3: CASSSLPGELFF. In DNA form, the CDR3 reads TGTGCCAGCAGCTCCCTCCCCGGGGAGCTGTTTTTT. The chain links TRBV7-9 to TRBJ2-2, with D uncertain. There are 12 residues in the CDR3. The ends were cut back, 4 bases at V and 6 bases at J, with 6 bases in the middle. Germline V lookup: CDR1 SEHNR, CDR2 FQNEAQ (reference sequence).

This sequence joins TRBV6-1 and TRBJ2-5; D possibly corresponds to TRBD2 (6 bases). CDR3 length: 16 residues. Germline V gene data show CDR1 as MNHNS and CDR2 as SASEGT. The V end was cut by 3 bases, the J end by 4 bases, with 18 bases between. Written as DNA, the CDR3 is TGTGCCAGCAGTGATTCCTTTAGCGGCTATACAGAGACCCAGTACTTC. Residues: CASSDSFSGYTETQYF.

The chain uses TRBV27 and TRBJ2-2, with TRBD2 matching over 14 bases. The CDR3 is made up of 18 amino acids. The junction had 7 bases not matched to a gene; V was cut back by 4 bases and J by 3 bases. Germline V gene data show CDR1 as MNHEY and CDR2 as SMNVEV (reference sequence). This chain's CDR3 is CASSSRLAGGPDTGELFF. The CDR3 bases are TGTGCCAGCAGTTCGCGACTAGCGGGAGGGCCCGACACCGGGGAGCTGTTTTTT.

This chain uses TRBV30 with TRBJ1-1; D is ambiguous. V was shortened by 0 bases and J by 3 bases, with 14 bases between the two germline ends. CDR1 is GTSNPN and CDR2 is SVGIG in the germline V gene (reference sequence). The CDR3 is 15 residues long. The CDR3 loop is CAWSVGREGDTEAFF. The DNA of the CDR3 is TGTGCCTGGAGTGTAGGCCGGGAAGGAGACACTGAAGCTTTCTTT.

V gene TRBV28 combines with J gene TRBJ1-2; no definite D call. The CDR3 covers 13 residues. Germline loops: CDR1 MDHEN, CDR2 SYDVKM. V gave up 5 bases and J gave up 4 bases, with 11 bases separating them. The CDR3 sequence is CASSPSPVYGYTF. In DNA, the CDR3 is TGTGCCAGCAGTCCTAGTCCGGTCTATGGCTACACCTTC.

A word on this clone: This specimen includes other DNA sequences encoding the same CDR3. The chain joins TRBV5-4 to TRBJ2-3; D gene unclear. The CDR3 sequence is 12 residues long. Trimming left V 2 bases short and J 7 bases short, with 8 bases between. Germline loops: CDR1 SGHNT, CDR2 YYREEE (reference sequence). The CDR3 coding sequence is TGTGCCAGCAGCTTAAGAGGTTATACGCAGTATTTT. This translates into CASSLRGYTQYF.

This sequence joins TRBV6-1 and TRBJ2-6; the D is unclear. The ends were cut back, 2 bases at V and 0 bases at J, with 8 bases in the middle. This CDR3 has 16 amino acids. CDR1 and CDR2 (germline): MNHNS, SASEGT. Here the CDR3 reads CASSETEASGANVLTF. CDR3 bases: TGTGCCAGCAGTGAAACAGAAGCCTCTGGGGCCAACGTCCTGACTTTC.

V and J are TRBV9 and TRBJ2-3; D might be TRBD1 (5 bases). Germline V gene data show CDR1 as SGDLS and CDR2 as YYNGEE. This CDR3 is built from 14 residues. V lost 2 bases and J 1 base, leaving 8 bases between the germline ends. In DNA, the CDR3 is TGTGCCAGCAGCGTGGGGCGTGGCACAGATACGCAGTATTTT. Residues: CASSVGRGTDTQYF.

The rearrangement links TRBV15 to TRBJ2-7; TRBD1 aligns across 11 bases. Germline loops: CDR1 LNHNV, CDR2 YYDKDF (reference sequence). After removal of 5 bases from V and 3 bases from J, the junction contained 9 bases not matched to a gene. The CDR3 runs to 16 residues. CDR3 in amino acids: CATSDEAGTGGYEQYF. The CDR3 bases are TGTGCCACCAGCGATGAGGCCGGGACAGGGGGCTACGAGCAGTACTTC.

This chain uses TRBV5-1 with TRBJ2-7, with a weak D call TRBD1 (6 bases). This CDR3 region has 15 residues. Deletions cut 3 bases from V and 2 bases from J, with 15 bases between. Germline V gives CDR1 SGHRS, CDR2 YFSETQ. CDR3 amino acids: CASSSVTGTTYEQYF. The CDR3 DNA reads as TGCGCCAGCAGCTCGGTGACAGGAACAACCTACGAGCAGTACTTC. The full variable domain, completed using reference TRBV5-1 and TRBJ2-7, is KAGVTQTPRYLIKTRGQQVTLSCSPISGHRSVSWYQQTPGQGLQFLFEYFSETQRNKGNFPGRFSGRQFSNSRSEMNVSTLELGDSALYLCASSSVTGTTYEQYFGPGTRLTVT.

The chain recombines TRBV4-1 with TRBJ2-7; the match to TRBD1 covers 7 bases. Germline V lookup: CDR1 MGHRA, CDR2 YSYEKL. CDR3 size: 18 residues. The trim removed 1 base at V and 4 bases at J, leaving 16 bases unmatched. The CDR3 loop is CASSQVGPQGPIEYEQYF. As DNA, the CDR3 is TGCGCCAGCAGCCAAGTGGGCCCACAGGGGCCCATCGAGTACGAGCAGTACTTC.

The chain uses TRBV28 and TRBJ2-7; D not resolved. This CDR3 spans 12 amino acids. The germline V gene has CDR1 MDHEN and CDR2 SYDVKM. Trimming shortened V by 6 bases and J by 6 bases, and 12 bases separated the two germline ends. The CDR3 loop is CASRPPTGEQYF. The DNA for the CDR3 is TGTGCCAGCAGGCCACCTACGGGCGAGCAGTACTTC.

CDR3 residues: CASSGTSGPVVTDTQYF. The CDR3 coding sequence is TGTGCCAGTAGTGGGACTAGCGGCCCGGTCGTGACAGATACGCAGTATTTT. The chain couples TRBV19 to TRBJ2-3; 11 bases agree with TRBD2. J lost 3 bases, V lost 5 bases, and 10 bases had no gene match. The CDR3 extends over 17 amino acids. Germline lookup yields CDR1 LNHDA and CDR2 SQIVND (reference sequence).

The chain combines TRBV4-2 with TRBJ1-1; a weak D match, TRBD1 (5 bases). This CDR3 is built from 15 residues. The germline gives CDR1 LGHNA, CDR2 YNFKEQ. Trimming left V 1 base short and J 3 bases short, with 12 bases between. CDR3 sequence reads: CASSQGQEGYTEAFF. DNA for the CDR3: TGTGCCAGCAGCCAAGGTCAGGAGGGGTACACTGAAGCTTTCTTT.

This sequence joins TRBV30 and TRBJ2-1, with 7 nucleotides matching TRBD2. Germline-derived CDR1 and CDR2 are GTSNPN and SVGIG (reference sequence). With V trimmed by 3 bases and J by 7 bases, 6 bases remained unmatched. The CDR3 consists of 13 residues. The CDR3 region is CAWSGGLENEQFF. The DNA of the CDR3 is TGTGCCTGGAGCGGGGGGTTAGAGAATGAGCAGTTCTTC.

The DNA for the CDR3 is TGTGCCAGCAGTTACACCAACGAGAACACAGATACGCAGTATTTT. Residues: CASSYTNENTDTQYF. V and J are TRBV6-5 and TRBJ2-3; no reliable D call. Germline CDR1 is MNHEY and CDR2 is SVGAGI. The CDR3 has 15 amino acids. Between the trimmed V and J ends, which lost 2 bases and 2 bases, there was a span of 11 bases.

V usage is TRBV18 and J usage is TRBJ1-1; D unresolved. This CDR3 is built from 12 residues. The V and J ends lost 2 bases and 4 bases respectively, with 5 bases between them. Germline V gene lookup returns CDR1 KGHSH and CDR2 LQKENI. For the CDR3, the DNA is TGTGCCAGCTCACCAGAGGGCACTGAAGCTTTCTTT. This gives the protein CASSPEGTEAFF.

CDR3 coding DNA: TGCGCCAGCAGTTTATATACCGGGACAGTGCAAGAGACCCAGTACTTC. Protein: CASSLYTGTVQETQYF. The chain is built from TRBV5-1 and TRBJ2-5; 7 positions match TRBD1. Germline trimming cut 5 bases from V and 2 bases from J; bases unmatched to any gene: 12. The CDR3 loop spans 16 amino acids. Germline V CDR1 and CDR2: SGHRS, YFSETQ.

V and J are TRBV27 and TRBJ2-7; 7 bases map to TRBD2. The CDR3 extends over 15 amino acids. Germline V CDR1 and CDR2: MNHEY, SMNVEV (reference sequence). The V and J ends lost 7 bases and 1 base, in that order; junction bases with no gene match: 10. The CDR3 sequence: CASMKGRGPSYEQYF. CDR3 sequence (DNA): TGTGCCAGCATGAAGGGGAGGGGCCCTTCCTACGAGCAGTACTTC.

The V call is TRBV14, the J call TRBJ1-5; 10 bases line up with TRBD1. Germline trimming cut 4 bases from V and 4 bases from J; bases unmatched to any gene: 7. The CDR3 consists of 16 residues. Germline V CDR1 and CDR2: SGHDN, FVKESK. CDR3 residues: CASSPGGTGANQPQHF. CDR3 nucleotide sequence: TGTGCCAGCAGCCCCGGGGGGACAGGGGCGAATCAGCCCCAGCATTTT. The full variable domain, in which reference TRBV14 and TRBJ1-5 provide the parts outside the CDR3, is EAGVTQFPSHSVIEKGQTVTLRCDPISGHDNLYWYRRVMGKEIKFLLHFVKESKQDESGMPNNRFLAERTGGTYSTLKVQPAELEDSGVYFCASSPGGTGANQPQHFGDGTRLSIL.

The V call is TRBV19, the J call TRBJ2-7, with a possible D match to TRBD2 (5 bases). Per germline, CDR1 LNHDA and CDR2 SQIVND (reference sequence). The CDR3 runs 14 residues. V shed 5 bases and J shed 3 bases, with 14 bases lying between them. CDR3 DNA: TGTGCCAGTAGTCGGGATTGGGAGCACTACGAGCAGTACTTC. Its translation is CASSRDWEHYEQYF.

This chain links TRBV13 with TRBJ1-2; possibly TRBD1 for D (5 bases). Looked up from germline, CDR1 is PRHDT and CDR2 is FYEKMQ (reference sequence). This CDR3 comprises 14 residues. Trimming took off 0 bases at V and 6 bases at J, with 11 bases between the two ends. The CDR3 protein is CASSLGRRVHGYTF. In DNA form, the CDR3 reads TGTGCCAGCAGCTTAGGCCGCAGGGTTCATGGCTACACCTTC. Based on the CDR3 plus reference TRBV13 and TRBJ1-2, the full variable domain is AAGVIQSPRHLIKEKRETATLKCYPIPRHDTVYWYQQGPGQDPQFLISFYEKMQSDKGSIPDRFSAQQFSDYHSELNMSSLELGDSALYFCASSLGRRVHGYTFGSGTRLTVV.

This sequence joins TRBV27 and TRBJ1-1; D ambiguous. Per germline, CDR1 MNHEY and CDR2 SMNVEV (reference sequence). Trimming pared 3 bases from V and 4 bases from J, leaving 12 bases between. The CDR3 has 14 residues. The DNA for the CDR3 is TGTGCCAGCAGTTTTGCGGGCGCAATCACTGAAGCTTTCTTT. Translating it yields CASSFAGAITEAFF.